The sequence of this TCR beta chain was determined in a study of T cells in Graves' hyperthyroidism and ophthalmopathy. Points from the study as a whole: Using 13 V-J features, a model discriminated ophthalmopathy from stable hyperthyroidism. The majority of expanded thyroid clonotypes above 0.001 also appeared in blood.

Exclusion criteria comprised uncontrolled infection, other autoimmune disease, pregnancy or lactation. This clonotype has just a few counts. Its cognate antigen is unknown. V was cut by 0 bases and J by 11 bases, with 10 bases left in between. Germline assignment: CDR1 WSHSY and CDR2 SAAADI. This CDR3 region has 12 residues. RNA transcripts yielded amplified TCR beta CDR3 regions. The HTBI primer set served for first-round RT-PCR of the TCR CDR3. A single record per CDR3 protein comes from TCRdb applying MiXCR to the multiplex PCR reads. The sample consists of hundreds of thousands of distinct CDR3 sequences, 14% of them appearing once.

This clonotype was sampled from a young woman with Graves' hyperthyroidism. V usage is TRBV10-2 and J usage is TRBJ1-1, with unresolved D. Source material: blood. CDR3 in amino acids: CASSESSVGAFF. CDR3 DNA sequence: TGCGCCAGCAGTGAGTCGTCGGTAGGGGCTTTCTTT.